The rows below give T cell receptor beta chains drawn from one sample of a study of CD8 T cells in ankylosing spondylitis. TCRdb processed the 5' RACE reads anew with MiXCR; each CDR3 protein has one entry. The data contain about 69,000 distinct CDR3 sequences, about 5% of them seen just once; the ten biggest clones take up roughly 2.3%. What was sequenced was blood, either unsorted or a sorted T cell fraction (not recorded which). The source is a male donor with ankylosing spondylitis or in good health (not recorded which). Both conserved end residues are part of each CDR3.

V gene	CDR3 protein
TRBV6-2/TRBV6-3	CASSHRRDEQYF
TRBV7-9	CASSLGPVYEQFF
TRBV20-1	CSARVRGSDSYNEQFF
TRBV20-1	CSAILAGGRDGETQYF
TRBV12-3/TRBV12-4	CAICSAAGRGLTSGNTIYF
TRBV7-6	CASSLGRGGNTGELFF
TRBV6-2/TRBV6-3	CASSSSGDEQFF
TRBV18	CASSPQGDSLFQETQYF
TRBV5-1	CASSWTATNTGELFF
TRBV7-9	CASSWGLSNTGELFF
TRBV7-9	CASSLGPLREAQYF
TRBV5-6	CASSSASGEVADTQYF
TRBV28	CASSPDGGAYNEQFF
TRBV4-3	CASSPGDRLSGANVLTF
TRBV4-1	CASSPGTGAIEPGTYEQYF
TRBV5-1	CASSGGTSTDTQYF